The T cell receptor (beta chain) under discussion was sequenced for a study of OX40 agonist ivuxolimab in advanced cancers. Study-wide background: Two cutaneous melanoma patients and one hepatocellular carcinoma patient, three in all, had partial responses.

Assay: immunoSEQ multiplex PCR; the TCRdb copy retains only in-frame clones and omits some. Here the sample spans tens of thousands of clones, 88% being singletons. The V end was cut by 3 bases, the J end by 8 bases, with 11 bases between. Germline V gene lookup returns CDR1 MRHNA and CDR2 SNTAGT. The CDR3 extends over 14 amino acids. The source of this sequence is an adult with an advanced solid tumor such as melanoma, head and neck, liver or kidney cancer. Source: CD4+ or CD8+ T cells sorted from blood, taken in a trial of the OX40 agonist ivuxolimab. J is TRBJ1-6 and V is TRBV6-4, with D maybe TRBD1 (5 bases). In nucleotides, the CDR3 is TGTGCCAGCAGTGAAGGGGCGCCGGATTCACCCCTCCACTTT. Translation gives CASSEGAPDSPLHF.